A selection of T cell receptor beta chains follows, all from one sample in a study of post-analysis software for immune sequencing data. One entry per CDR3 protein, called by TCRdb with MiXCR from the PCR reads. The profile covers roughly 670,000 distinct CDR3 sequences, with around 64% appearing a single time and approximately 11% taken by the ten largest. Sequencing used blood. The receptors shown here come from a girl under 10 years old with multiple sclerosis. The CDR3 runs from the conserved cysteine through the conserved F or W. The D gene is left open where the match is weak. Clone size is stated in some rows and not others, as once, few, many or a class when expanded.

clone size,J gene,V gene,D gene,CDR3 DNA,CDR3 protein
-,TRBJ2-2,TRBV20-1,-,TGCAGTGCTAGCACAGGATTGGGTGGGGAGCTGTTTTTT,CSASTGLGGELFF
-,TRBJ2-1,TRBV29-1,-,TGCAGCGTCCGGAGCCACTCCTACAATGAGCAGTTCTTC,CSVRSHSYNEQFF
-,TRBJ2-1,TRBV29-1,-,TGCAGCGTTGACAGCATCTACAATGAGCAGTTCTTC,CSVDSIYNEQFF
-,TRBJ2-1,TRBV29-1,TRBD1,TGCAGCGTTGAAAGGACAGGGAAAGGGTACAATGAGCAGTTCTTC,CSVERTGKGYNEQFF
-,TRBJ2-6,TRBV7-8,-,TGTGCCAGCAGCTTAAGGGCAGGGGGAGGCTCTGGGGCCAACGTCCTGACTTTC,CASSLRAGGGSGANVLTF
-,TRBJ2-5,TRBV2,-,TGTGCCAGCAGTCGAGGGTCCGGAGAGACCCAGTACTTC,CASSRGSGETQYF
once,TRBJ2-7,TRBV7-9,TRBD1,TGTGCCAGCAGCTCTAGTCCGGGACAGGGACCTAGCTCCTACGAGCAGTACTTC,CASSSSPGQGPSSYEQYF
few,TRBJ2-5,TRBV5-1,-,TGCGCCAGCAGCACCGTAACCCTCGGGGAGACCCAGTACTTC,CASSTVTLGETQYF
few,TRBJ2-1,TRBV7-8,TRBD1,TGTGCCAGCAGCCTTTCGACAGGGAGAAATGAGCAGTTCTTC,CASSLSTGRNEQFF
-,TRBJ2-5,TRBV27,TRBD1,TGTGCCAGCAGTGCGACAGGGGAGACCCAGTACTTC,CASSATGETQYF
few,TRBJ1-2,TRBV15,-,TGTGCCACCAGCAGAGATAACAGGGACAACTATGGCTACACCTTC,CATSRDNRDNYGYTF
few,TRBJ2-1,TRBV7-9,-,TGTGCCAGCACCCTGGGGGGATTGCCCATTCAGTTCTTC,CASTLGGLPIQFF
-,TRBJ2-5,TRBV12-3/TRBV12-4,TRBD2,TGTGCCAGCAGTTTTGGGACTAGCGGGAGCGTAGAGACCCAGTACTTC,CASSFGTSGSVETQYF
-,TRBJ2-5,TRBV6-1,TRBD2,TGTGCCAGCAGTGAAGAAGCGGGGGGGTACAATGAGCAGTACTTC,CASSEEAGGYNEQYF
-,TRBJ1-4,TRBV13,TRBD1,TGTGCCAGCAGCCTCGGGACAGGGGGCTTTAACGAAAAACTGTTTTTT,CASSLGTGGFNEKLFF